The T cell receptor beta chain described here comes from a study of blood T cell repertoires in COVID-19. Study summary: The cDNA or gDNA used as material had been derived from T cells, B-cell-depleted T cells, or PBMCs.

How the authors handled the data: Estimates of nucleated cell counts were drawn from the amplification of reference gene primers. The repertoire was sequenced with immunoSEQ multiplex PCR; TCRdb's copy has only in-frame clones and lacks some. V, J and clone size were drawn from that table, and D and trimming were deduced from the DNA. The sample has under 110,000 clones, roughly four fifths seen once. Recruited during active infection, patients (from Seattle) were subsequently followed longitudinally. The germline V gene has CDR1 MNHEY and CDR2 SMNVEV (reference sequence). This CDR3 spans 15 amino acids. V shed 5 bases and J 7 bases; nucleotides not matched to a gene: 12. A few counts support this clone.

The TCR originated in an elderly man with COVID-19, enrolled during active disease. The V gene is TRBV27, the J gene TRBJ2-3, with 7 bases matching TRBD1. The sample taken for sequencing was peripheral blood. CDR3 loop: CASSPQTSGGHTQYF. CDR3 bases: TGTGCCAGCAGTCCTCAAACTTCAGGGGGACATACGCAGTATTTT.